These T cell receptor beta chains were read from a single sample in a study of T cell repertoires in cytomegalovirus infection. TCRdb reanalysed the reads using MiXCR and keeps one entry per CDR3 protein. Of 310,000 or so distinct CDR3 sequences in the sample, around 9.6% were seen once. The sample consisted of PBMCs. The receptors were gathered from a human donor in good health (CMV status not recorded). Some clones in this sample may be carry-over from other donors' samples. CDR3s include the opening cysteine and the closing phenylalanine or tryptophan. Clone sizes are given selectively: once, few, many, or a class where the clone is expanded.

J: TRBJ2-1; V: TRBV6-2/TRBV6-3; size: many; CDR3: CASIPLAGGANEQFF
J: TRBJ1-2; V: TRBV10-3; size: many; CDR3: CAISESGTGNGYTF
J: TRBJ2-1; V: TRBV5-8; size: -; CDR3: CASSLAGLLYNEQFF
J: TRBJ1-5; V: TRBV6-2/TRBV6-3; size: many; CDR3: CASSYVSNQPQHF
J: TRBJ1-2; V: TRBV28; size: many; CDR3: CASSLVSYGYTF
J: TRBJ1-1; V: TRBV6-2/TRBV6-3; size: many; CDR3: CASRGQGYTEAFF
J: TRBJ2-2; V: TRBV24-1; size: -; CDR3: CATSGVGGQGVTGELFF
J: TRBJ1-5; V: TRBV7-2; size: many; CDR3: CASSPRTANQPQHF
J: TRBJ2-1; V: TRBV5-1; size: -; CDR3: CASSWAKLAEPYNEQFF
J: TRBJ2-2; V: TRBV4-2; size: many; CDR3: CASSALGGGATNTGELFF
J: TRBJ1-6; V: TRBV25-1; size: many; CDR3: CASRGQESTPLHF
J: TRBJ1-2; V: TRBV20-1; size: many; CDR3: CSARDSSPGAGYGYTF
J: TRBJ2-6; V: TRBV19; size: -; CDR3: CASSILGKVVSGANVLTF
J: TRBJ2-5; V: TRBV5-4; size: many; CDR3: CASTPATGGNQKTQYF
J: TRBJ2-1; V: TRBV2; size: few; CDR3: CAGGRVGEQFF
J: TRBJ2-2; V: TRBV2; size: -; CDR3: CASSGLGNTGELFF
J: TRBJ2-5; V: TRBV7-2; size: -; CDR3: CASSLQSSGAKSTQYF
J: TRBJ2-1; V: TRBV28; size: many; CDR3: CASSKTSGGLNEQFF
J: TRBJ2-1; V: TRBV7-8; size: many; CDR3: CASSKGLAGGPRNNEQFF
J: TRBJ2-6; V: TRBV3-1; size: few; CDR3: CASSDGANVLTF
J: TRBJ2-5; V: TRBV7-8; size: many; CDR3: CASSLGGRDGLSPYRETQYF
J: TRBJ1-2; V: TRBV20-1; size: many; CDR3: CSARVLIGFAYGYTF
J: TRBJ2-3; V: TRBV7-8; size: many; CDR3: CASSLDSGGADTQYF
J: TRBJ2-1; V: TRBV29-1; size: few; CDR3: CSVDPGLVLTYNEQFF
J: TRBJ1-2; V: TRBV2; size: few; CDR3: CASIPSRTTYGYTF
J: TRBJ1-5; V: TRBV7-3; size: many; CDR3: CASSPLGASNQPQHF
J: TRBJ2-1; V: TRBV29-1; size: -; CDR3: CSVRGAYNEQFF
J: TRBJ1-5; V: TRBV7-2; size: many; CDR3: CASSPHRGKTPQHF
J: TRBJ2-2; V: TRBV2; size: -; CDR3: CASRAGTGVTGKLFF
J: TRBJ2-2; V: TRBV29-1; size: many; CDR3: CSVEWTDTGELFF
J: TRBJ1-2; V: TRBV15; size: many; CDR3: CATSRSGQGGGYTF
J: TRBJ1-2; V: TRBV28; size: many; CDR3: CATRGLENLYGYTF
J: TRBJ2-7; V: TRBV19; size: many; CDR3: CASSIGSPSYEQYF
J: TRBJ2-3; V: TRBV28; size: -; CDR3: CASDPRNFSTDTQYF
J: TRBJ2-1; V: TRBV12-3/TRBV12-4; size: many; CDR3: CASSLGTGKFNEQFF
J: TRBJ1-5; V: TRBV20-1; size: many; CDR3: CSAFPGQSNQPQHF
J: TRBJ2-2; V: TRBV6-2/TRBV6-3; size: few; CDR3: CASSSYSAGELFF
J: TRBJ2-2; V: TRBV4-1; size: -; CDR3: CASSQGPDTGELFF
J: TRBJ2-4; V: TRBV7-2; size: many; CDR3: CASSSGSGGRGTIQYF
J: TRBJ2-1; V: TRBV7-2; size: many; CDR3: CASSLEPGGRNEQFF
J: TRBJ1-1; V: TRBV7-9; size: -; CDR3: CASSLRDAIITEAFF
J: TRBJ1-2; V: TRBV28; size: many; CDR3: CASSFSPTGIGGYTF
J: TRBJ2-5; V: TRBV12-3/TRBV12-4; size: -; CDR3: CASSRDGGLETQYF
J: TRBJ1-6; V: TRBV20-1; size: many; CDR3: CSARVGVILNSPLHF
J: TRBJ2-3; V: TRBV29-1; size: many; CDR3: CSVEMADTQYF
J: TRBJ2-3; V: TRBV7-8; size: many; CDR3: CASSFLGRTDTQYF
J: TRBJ1-2; V: TRBV4-2; size: many; CDR3: CASSQGDRGAHGYTF
J: TRBJ1-2; V: TRBV20-1; size: few; CDR3: CSARKAGRGNYGYTF
J: TRBJ2-1; V: TRBV20-1; size: many; CDR3: CSARDIRQVYNEQFF
J: TRBJ2-7; V: TRBV9; size: few; CDR3: CASSVGMDTYEQYF